Included here is one T cell receptor beta chain sequence, with context. Its antigen is not identified. This entry belongs to a study of siplizumab effects on memory and regulatory T cells. Study-wide findings and caveats: The alloresponse seemed to draw substantially on naive T cells, which appeared more diverse than memory cells. Roughly 75-95% of proliferating CD4+ or CD8+ clones lacked an assignable naive or memory phenotype.

Germline V lookup: CDR1 SGHRS, CDR2 YFSETQ. CDR3 length equals 14 residues. V lost 4 bases to trimming and J lost 1 base, with 11 bases between them. Assays examined 100,000 or so TCR templates per sample. Assay used: immunoSEQ multiplex PCR; TCRdb lists only in-frame clones, some missing. The sample consists of about 87,000 clones, 85% to 90% of them appearing once. This TCR came from a human donor in good health. Sequencing used CD4+ T cells sorted from blood. The V gene is TRBV5-1, the J gene TRBJ2-5, with TRBD1 as a possible D gene (6 bases). CDR3 amino acids: CASSPRTAQETQYF. In DNA form, the CDR3 reads TGCGCCAGCAGCCCACGGACAGCCCAAGAGACCCAGTACTTC.